This T cell receptor beta chain appears in the sequencing data of a study of T cell repertoires in cytomegalovirus infection. Overall study context: Public signatures in TCR beta pointed to CMV infection and matching HLA type.

V was shortened by 0 bases and J by 6 bases, with 23 bases between the two germline ends. Germline CDR1 and CDR2: ENHRY and SYGVKD. There are 19 residues in the CDR3. This clonotype has ten or more counts. The antigen remains undetermined. TCRdb fed the reads into MiXCR, producing one record per CDR3 protein. The sample yields 310,000 or so distinct CDR3 sequences, roughly 15% seen once. General study points: There were carriers of CMV plus the relevant HLA, and cumulative public TCR beta family frequency identified them. Ex vivo responses were dominated by HLA-C-restricted CMV-specific TCR beta clonotypes.

The sequence derives from a human donor in good health (CMV status not recorded). Some clones in this sample may be carry-over from other donors' samples. Sequenced sample: PBMCs. The chain recombines TRBV10-3 with TRBJ2-2; D gene uncertain. This CDR3 reads CAISESWAYRVSNSGELFF. CDR3 DNA sequence: TGTGCCATCAGTGAGTCGTGGGCCTACCGTGTTTCTAACTCCGGGGAGCTGTTTTTT.